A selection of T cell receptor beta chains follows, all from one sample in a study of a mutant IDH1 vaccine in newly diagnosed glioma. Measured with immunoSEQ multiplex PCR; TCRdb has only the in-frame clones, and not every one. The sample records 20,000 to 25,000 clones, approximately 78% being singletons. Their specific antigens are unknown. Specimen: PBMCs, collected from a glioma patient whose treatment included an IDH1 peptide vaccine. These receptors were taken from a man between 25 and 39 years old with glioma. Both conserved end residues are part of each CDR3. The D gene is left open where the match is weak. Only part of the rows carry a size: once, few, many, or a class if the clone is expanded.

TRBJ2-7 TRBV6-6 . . CASSQTHYEQYF TGTGCCAGCAGTCAGACCCACTACGAGCAGTACTTC
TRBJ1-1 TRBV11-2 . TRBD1 CASSLWTGMTEAFF TGTGCCAGCAGCTTGTGGACAGGGATGACTGAAGCTTTCTTT
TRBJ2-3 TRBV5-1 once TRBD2 CASSLAGTSGSVTDTQYF TGCGCCAGCAGCTTGGCCGGGACTAGCGGGAGCGTGACAGATACGCAGTATTTT
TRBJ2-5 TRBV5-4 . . CASSLGIQETQYF TGTGCCAGCAGCTTGGGAATTCAGGAGACCCAGTACTTC
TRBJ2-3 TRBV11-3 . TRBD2 CASSSSGSTDTQYF TGTGCCAGCAGCTCTAGCGGGAGCACAGATACGCAGTATTTT
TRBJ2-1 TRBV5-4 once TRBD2 CASSLAGTSTNEQFF TGTGCCAGCAGCTTGGCCGGGACTAGTACCAATGAGCAGTTCTTC
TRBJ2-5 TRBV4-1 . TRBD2 CASSQDRGLAEQETQYF TGCGCCAGCAGCCAAGATAGGGGACTAGCGGAACAAGAGACCCAGTACTTC
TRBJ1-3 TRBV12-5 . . CASGLTDRPLGNTIYF TGTGCTAGTGGTTTGACCGACAGGCCTCTTGGAAACACCATATATTTT
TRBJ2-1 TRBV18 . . CASSPRTLRGTYNEQFF TGTGCCAGCTCACCCCGGACACTACGCGGGACCTACAATGAGCAGTTCTTC
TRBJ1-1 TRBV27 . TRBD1 CASSLWGQMNTEAFF TGTGCCAGCAGTTTATGGGGACAGATGAACACTGAAGCTTTCTTT
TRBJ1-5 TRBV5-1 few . CASSFGGNQPQHF TGCGCCAGCAGCTTTGGAGGGAATCAGCCCCAGCATTTT
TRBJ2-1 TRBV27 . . CASRRAAFTEQFF TGTGCCAGCAGACGTGCCGCGTTCACTGAGCAGTTCTTC
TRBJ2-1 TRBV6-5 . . CASSSSLNEQFF TGTGCCAGCAGTTCATCCCTTAATGAGCAGTTCTTC